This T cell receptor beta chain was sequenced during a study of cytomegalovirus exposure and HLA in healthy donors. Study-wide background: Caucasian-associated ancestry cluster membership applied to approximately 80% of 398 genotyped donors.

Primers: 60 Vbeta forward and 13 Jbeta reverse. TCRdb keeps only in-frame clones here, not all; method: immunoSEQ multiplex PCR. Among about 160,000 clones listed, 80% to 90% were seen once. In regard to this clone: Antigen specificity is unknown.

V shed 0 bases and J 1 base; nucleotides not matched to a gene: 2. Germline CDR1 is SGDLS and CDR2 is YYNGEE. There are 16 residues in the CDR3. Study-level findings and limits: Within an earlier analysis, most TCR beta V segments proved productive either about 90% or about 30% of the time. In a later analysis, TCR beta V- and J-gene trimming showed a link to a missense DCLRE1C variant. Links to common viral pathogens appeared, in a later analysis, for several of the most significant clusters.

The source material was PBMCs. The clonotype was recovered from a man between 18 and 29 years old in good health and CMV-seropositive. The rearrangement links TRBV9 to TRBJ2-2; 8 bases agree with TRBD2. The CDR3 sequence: CASSVGLAGNTGELFF. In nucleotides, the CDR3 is TGTGCCAGCAGCGTAGGCCTAGCGGGGAACACCGGGGAGCTGTTTTTT.